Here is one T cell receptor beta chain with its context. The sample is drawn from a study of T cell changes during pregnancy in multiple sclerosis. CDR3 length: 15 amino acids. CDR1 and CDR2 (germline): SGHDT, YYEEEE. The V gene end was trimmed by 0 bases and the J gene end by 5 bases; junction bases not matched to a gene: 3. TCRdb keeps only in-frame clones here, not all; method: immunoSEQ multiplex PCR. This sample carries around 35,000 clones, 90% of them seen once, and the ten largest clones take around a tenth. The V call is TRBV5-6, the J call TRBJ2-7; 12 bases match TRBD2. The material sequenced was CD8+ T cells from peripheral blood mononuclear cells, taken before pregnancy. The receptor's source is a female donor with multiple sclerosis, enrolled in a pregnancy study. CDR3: CASSLGLAGDDEQYF. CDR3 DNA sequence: TGTGCCAGCAGCTTGGGACTAGCGGGAGACGACGAGCAGTACTTC.